The 4 T cell receptor beta chains below were found in one sample sequenced in a study of blood T cell repertoires in COVID-19 (dated by TCRdb to 2018 to 2020). The library relied on the immunoSEQ multiplex PCR assay. TCRdb retrieved this table from immuneACCESS and kept in-frame rearrangements only. Not all clones are present; in checked studies, unresolved V genes account for under half, and no reason is known for the remainder. Present in this sample are about 200,000 clones, 65% to 90% of which were seen just once. Around 4.7% of the sample belongs to the ten largest clones. Specimen: peripheral blood. All receptors come from a human donor in a cohort sampled during active COVID-19.

The V call is TRBV28, the J call TRBJ1-1, with unresolved D. CDR1 and CDR2 from the germline V gene are MDHEN and SYDVKM. The CDR3 contains 14 residues. Trimming removed 2 bases at V and 0 bases at J, with 7 bases between. CDR3 DNA: TGTGCCAGCAGTTTAGAACGGGTGAACACTGAAGCTTTCTTT. Its protein is CASSLERVNTEAFF.

This clone was recorded once. This chain uses TRBV27 with TRBJ1-2; 11 bases fit TRBD1. Germline V lookup: CDR1 MNHEY, CDR2 SMNVEV (reference sequence). This CDR3 spans 14 amino acids. J was trimmed by 4 bases and V by 9 bases; bases with no gene match: 7. The CDR3 DNA reads as TGTGCCAGTAAAAGGGACAGGGGGAGCTATGGCTACACCTTC. Translation gives CASKRDRGSYGYTF.

The chain links TRBV19 to TRBJ1-1; no reliable D call. CDR1 and CDR2 (germline): LNHDA, SQIVND (reference sequence). Trimming pared 5 bases from V and 4 bases from J, leaving 14 bases between. The CDR3 is made up of 14 amino acids. CDR3 in DNA: TGTGCCAGTAGTCCTGAACGGCGGTCCACTGAAGCTTTCTTT. As protein: CASSPERRSTEAFF.

The rearrangement joins TRBV29-1 to TRBJ1-1; D is undetermined. V lost 1 base to trimming and J lost 1 base, with 7 bases between them. The CDR3 totals 13 residues. The germline V gene has CDR1 SQVTM and CDR2 ANQGSEA. The chain's CDR3 is CSVEGLTNTEAFF. CDR3 coding DNA: TGCAGCGTTGAAGGACTCACGAACACTGAAGCTTTCTTT. The full variable domain, in which reference TRBV29-1 and TRBJ1-1 provide the parts outside the CDR3, is SAVISQKPSRDICQRGTSLTIQCQVDSQVTMMFWYRQQPGQSLTLIATANQGSEATYESGFVIDKFPISRPNLTFSTLTVSNMSPEDSSIYLCSVEGLTNTEAFFGQGTRLTVV.